These 21 T cell receptor beta chains came from one sample sequenced in a study of T-cell reconstitution after alpha-beta-depleted transplantation in children. Preparation of the TCRbeta library used unique molecular identifiers. TCRdb reanalysed the PCR reads using MiXCR and keeps one entry per CDR3 protein. The repertoire consists of about 610,000 distinct CDR3 sequences, with more than 9% occurring once and the leading ten covering 4% to 5%. Sequencing was performed on PBMCs from the stem cell graft donor, taken from the stem cell graft. The receptors originated from a human donor who donated a stem cell graft to a child with acute myeloid leukemia.

This chain joins TRBV7-2 and TRBJ2-5, with TRBD1 identical over 9 bases. This CDR3 has 15 amino acids. With 5 bases clipped from V and 4 bases from J, the junction kept 8 bases outside the gene matches. Germline values: CDR1 SGHTA, CDR2 FQGNSA. This CDR3 is CASSPPGQGLETQYF. CDR3 nucleotide sequence: TGTGCCAGCAGCCCTCCGGGACAGGGACTAGAGACCCAGTACTTC. Supplemented by reference TRBV7-2 and TRBJ2-5, the full variable domain reads GAGVSQSPSNKVTEKGKDVELRCDPISGHTALYWYRQSLGQGLEFLIYFQGNSAPDKSGLPSDRFSAERTGGSVSTLTIQRTQQEDSAVYLCASSPPGQGLETQYFGPGTRLLVL.

The chain carries TRBV14 and TRBJ2-1; 10 nucleotides agree with TRBD2. V gave up 5 bases and J gave up 13 bases; unmatched junction bases: 8. CDR1 is SGHDN and CDR2 is FVKESK in the germline V gene. The CDR3 covers 13 residues. The CDR3, as DNA: TGTGCCAGCAGCAGCCGACTAGCGGGCCAACAGTTCTTC. Amino acid sequence: CASSSRLAGQQFF.

The chain carries TRBV11-1 and TRBJ2-1, with D possibly matching TRBD1 (6 bases). Germline-derived CDR1 and CDR2 are SGHAT and FQDESV (reference sequence). Trimming took off 7 bases at V and 6 bases at J, with 19 bases between the two ends. The CDR3 length is 15 residues. CDR3 sequence: CASTHRVRLVNEQFF. The CDR3 region has the DNA TGTGCCAGCACCCACAGGGTCCGCTTGGTCAATGAGCAGTTCTTC.

The CDR3 loop reads CASSFLGLVYEQYF. DNA for the CDR3: TGTGCCAGCAGCTTTCTGGGACTAGTCTACGAGCAGTACTTC. The rearrangement joins TRBV7-2 to TRBJ2-7, with 8 bases aligning to TRBD2. Germline trimming cut 3 bases from V and 3 bases from J; bases unmatched to any gene: 4. CDR1 and CDR2 (germline): SGHTA, FQGNSA. The CDR3 consists of 14 residues.

This clonotype was counted between two and nine times. The chain combines TRBV21-1 with TRBJ2-3. TRBV21-1 is tagged as a pseudogene. This CDR3 is built from 14 residues. CDR3 coding DNA: TGTGCCAGCAGGCAACCCCCTACCACAGATACGCAGTATTTT. This translates into CASRQPPTTDTQYF.

This clonotype was seen a few times. The V gene is TRBV20-1, the J gene TRBJ1-1; 11 positions match TRBD1. CDR1 and CDR2 (germline): DFQATT, SNEGSKA (reference sequence). J lost 4 bases, V lost 0 bases, and 7 bases had no gene match. CDR3 size: 16 residues. CDR3 DNA sequence: TGCAGTGCTAGAGATCTCGCAGGGACAGGGGGCACTGAAGCTTTCTTT. The encoded protein is CSARDLAGTGGTEAFF.

V usage is TRBV4-2 and J usage is TRBJ1-5, with TRBD1 as a possible D gene (5 bases). The CDR3 runs 16 residues. Per the germline V gene, CDR1 is LGHNA and CDR2 is YNFKEQ. Trimming took off 3 bases at V and 1 base at J, with 13 bases between the two ends. The DNA of the CDR3 is TGTGCCAGCAGCCACCTTGCGGGGGACAGCAATCAGCCCCAGCATTTT. It codes for CASSHLAGDSNQPQHF.

The chain carries TRBV20-1 and TRBJ2-1, with 9 bases fitting TRBD2. Germline values: CDR1 DFQATT, CDR2 SNEGSKA (reference sequence). The CDR3 is made up of 13 amino acids. V gave up 3 bases and J gave up 9 bases; unmatched junction bases: 6. CDR3 in amino acids: CSASRREGGEQFF. CDR3 DNA sequence: TGCAGTGCTAGTCGGCGGGAGGGCGGTGAGCAGTTCTTC.

This clonotype was observed at least ten times. The V and J genes are TRBV7-2 and TRBJ2-7; 9 bases line up with TRBD1. Trimming took 3 bases from V and 2 from J; bases not matched to a gene: 5. The length of the CDR3 is 15 residues. Germline V CDR1 and CDR2: SGHTA, FQGNSA. This CDR3 is CASSFGTGLTYEQYF. In DNA form, the CDR3 reads TGTGCCAGCAGCTTCGGGACAGGGTTAACCTACGAGCAGTACTTC.

This sequence joins TRBV9 and TRBJ2-7, with a possible D match to TRBD2 (5 bases). Germline values: CDR1 SGDLS, CDR2 YYNGEE. V was shortened by 3 bases and J by 4 bases, with 14 bases between the two germline ends. The length of the CDR3 is 14 residues. CDR3: CASSERSAGYEQYF. As DNA, the CDR3 is TGTGCCAGCAGCGAGCGGAGTGCAGGATACGAGCAGTACTTC. Supplemented by reference TRBV9 and TRBJ2-7, the full variable domain reads DSGVTQTPKHLITATGQRVTLRCSPRSGDLSVYWYQQSLDQGLQFLIQYYNGEERAKGNILERFSAQQFPDLHSELNLSSLELGDSALYFCASSERSAGYEQYFGPGTRLTVT.

This clonotype has a handful of counts. The chain uses TRBV11-2 and TRBJ2-3; D uncertain. Germline V gene data show CDR1 as SGHAT and CDR2 as FQNNGV. V dropped 1 base and J dropped 2 bases, with 7 bases sitting between them. The CDR3 contains 14 residues. CDR3 loop: CASSLARITDTQYF. The CDR3 DNA is TGTGCCAGCAGCTTAGCTCGGATCACAGATACGCAGTATTTT.

This clonotype turned up a few times. The chain joins TRBV5-5 to TRBJ2-7; weak D call: TRBD2 (6 bases). V lost 1 base to trimming and J lost 1 base, with 9 bases between them. This CDR3 comprises 14 residues. The germline V gene encodes CDR1 SGHKS and CDR2 YYEKEE (reference sequence). CDR3 DNA sequence: TGTGCCAGCAGCTTGTTCGGAGGGTCCTACGAGCAGTACTTC. Translated, it gives CASSLFGGSYEQYF.

The chain's CDR3 is CASSQRGLVSSDTQYF. The CDR3 nucleotides are TGCGCCAGCAGCCAACGAGGCTTGGTTAGTTCAGATACGCAGTATTTT. This chain links TRBV4-3 with TRBJ2-3, with D unclear. Trimming cost V 2 bases and J 4 bases, with 16 bases left between them. This CDR3 is 16 amino acids long. The germline V gene encodes CDR1 LGHNA and CDR2 YSLEER.

The chain carries TRBV5-6 and TRBJ2-7; TRBD1 might be the D (6 bases). Germline CDR1 is SGHDT and CDR2 is YYEEEE. The CDR3 is made up of 14 amino acids. Trimming cost V 5 bases and J 4 bases, with 16 bases left between them. The CDR3 here is CASSFGQSTYEQYF. Here the CDR3 DNA reads TGTGCCAGCAGTTTTGGACAGTCCACTTACGAGCAGTACTTC. Based on the CDR3 plus reference TRBV5-6 and TRBJ2-7, the full variable domain is DAGVTQSPTHLIKTRGQQVTLRCSPKSGHDTVSWYQQALGQGPQFIFQYYEEEERQRGNFPDRFSGHQFPNYSSELNVNALLLGDSALYLCASSFGQSTYEQYFGPGTRLTVT.

The chain couples TRBV5-5 to TRBJ2-2; 9 bases agree with TRBD2. There are 16 residues in the CDR3. CDR1 and CDR2 (germline): SGHKS, YYEKEE (reference sequence). J lost 4 bases, V lost 1 base, and 5 bases had no gene match. The CDR3 coding sequence is TGTGCCAGCAGCTTGCCGAGCGGGAGGTCCACCGGGGAGCTGTTTTTT. It encodes CASSLPSGRSTGELFF. Full variable domain (rest looked up from reference TRBV5-5 and TRBJ2-2): DAGVTQSPTHLIKTRGQQVTLRCSPISGHKSVSWYQQVLGQGPQFIFQYYEKEERGRGNFPDRFSARQFPNYSSELNVNALLLGDSALYLCASSLPSGRSTGELFFGEGSRLTVL.

The J gene is TRBJ2-1, the V gene TRBV11-2, with D maybe TRBD1 (5 bases). CDR1 is SGHAT and CDR2 is FQNNGV in the germline V gene. The CDR3 length is 15 residues. The germline V and J ends were trimmed by 4 bases and 3 bases, with 13 bases remaining between them. The CDR3 coding sequence is TGTGCCAGCAGCTCAATGACAGCCTTCTACAATGAGCAGTTCTTC. Translated, it gives CASSSMTAFYNEQFF.

This clonotype was seen at least ten times. The chain joins TRBV12-3 or TRBV12-4 to TRBJ2-1, with D perhaps given as TRBD1 or TRBD2 (5 bases each). The germline V and J ends were trimmed by 5 bases and 0 bases, with 14 bases remaining between them. The CDR3 runs to 16 residues. CDR3 in DNA: TGTGCCAGCAGTCGAGATACGGGGCTCTCCTACAATGAGCAGTTCTTC. Protein sequence: CASSRDTGLSYNEQFF.

This chain uses TRBV5-1 with TRBJ2-1; 11 bases are a match to TRBD1. CDR1 and CDR2 from the germline V gene are SGHRS and YFSETQ. With 3 bases clipped from V and 9 bases from J, the junction kept 5 bases outside the gene matches. The CDR3 sequence is 14 residues long. The CDR3 region has the DNA TGCGCCAGCAGCTACGGACAGGGGGCCGGTGAGCAGTTCTTC. Its protein product is CASSYGQGAGEQFF.

In its sample, this clonotype was seen a few times. V and J are TRBV29-1 and TRBJ2-2; 9 bases match TRBD2. The CDR3 is 16 amino acids. CDR1 and CDR2 from the germline V gene are SQVTM and ANQGSEA. Trimming cost V 5 bases and J 4 bases; bases outside gene matches: 11. This CDR3 is CSVQLAGRAGTGELFF. The CDR3 DNA reads TGCAGCGTTCAGCTAGCGGGAAGGGCGGGCACCGGGGAGCTGTTTTTT.

This clonotype was seen many times. The chain employs TRBV20-1 and TRBJ2-2; D may be TRBD1 (6 bases). Germline V lookup: CDR1 DFQATT, CDR2 SNEGSKA (reference sequence). V lost 6 bases and J lost 6, with 11 bases in between. This CDR3 spans 12 amino acids. The CDR3 region is CSADTGSGELFF. The CDR3 nucleotides are TGCAGTGCAGATACAGGGTCCGGGGAGCTGTTTTTT.

This clonotype occurred a few times. This sequence joins TRBV28 and TRBJ1-2; D unclear. V shed 8 bases and J shed 4 bases, with 17 bases lying between them. The CDR3 covers 14 residues. From germline, CDR1 is MDHEN and CDR2 SYDVKM. The DNA for the CDR3 is TGTGCCAGCCATCAAAAGGGCGACTTCTATGGCTACACCTTC. Residues: CASHQKGDFYGYTF.